A single TCR beta chain is shown here with its context. Time point given: pretreatment peripheral blood. From germline, CDR1 is MDHEN and CDR2 SYDVKM. V shed 10 bases, J shed 4 bases, and the junction held 21 bases outside the gene matches. This CDR3 has 17 residues. These data come from a study of PD-L1 blockade in urothelial cancer. The assay was immunoSEQ multiplex PCR, and TCRdb's table has in-frame clones only and misses some. The table lists about 79,000 clones, around 85% of them singletons. The rearrangement uses TRBV28 and TRBJ2-7; 8 nucleotides match TRBD2. This receptor was taken from a man in his forties or fifties with urothelial cancer. Material: PBMCs, obtained around atezolizumab (anti-PD-L1) treatment. The chain's CDR3 is CATSPGQFSGISYEQYF. CDR3 nucleotides: TGTGCCACCTCCCCGGGACAATTTAGCGGGATCTCATACGAGCAGTACTTC. The full variable domain, completed using reference TRBV28 and TRBJ2-7, is DVKVTQSSRYLVKRTGEKVFLECVQDMDHENMFWYRQDPGLGLRLIYFSYDVKMKEKGDIPEGYSVSREKKERFSLILESASTNQTSMYLCATSPGQFSGISYEQYFGPGTRLTVT.